Listed here are 20 T cell receptor beta chains from one sample, sequenced in a study of radiation and T cells in renal cell carcinoma. Time point in this sample: blood 2 weeks post-SBRT. Treatment denoted: 15 Gy SBRT to primary tumor, nephrectomy 4 weeks later. The protocol was immunoSEQ multiplex PCR, while the TCRdb copy is restricted to in-frame clones and leaves out a portion. The profile shows over 60,000 clones, 80% to 90% of them singletons. This specimen consisted of blood, obtained from a patient whose treatment included radiotherapy and nephrectomy. Receptors were obtained from a woman in her fifties or sixties with renal cell carcinoma.

This rearrangement joins TRBV27 to TRBJ1-1; TRBD1 matches at 9 bases. J gave up 0 bases and V 3 bases, and 11 bases lay outside the gene matches. The CDR3 is made up of 18 amino acids. Germline V gives CDR1 MNHEY, CDR2 SMNVEV (reference sequence). CDR3 coding DNA: TGTGCCAGCAGTTTGGGACAGGGTATGGTTGGTATGAACACTGAAGCTTTCTTT. Its translation: CASSLGQGMVGMNTEAFF.

The chain combines TRBV7-9 with TRBJ2-5; TRBD1 might be the D (5 bases). The CDR3 is 13 amino acids. Looked up from germline, CDR1 is SEHNR and CDR2 is FQNEAQ (reference sequence). Deletions cut 4 bases from V and 2 bases from J, with 8 bases between. CDR3 in DNA: TGTGCCAGCAGCTCGACAGCACAAGAGACCCAGTACTTC. Protein: CASSSTAQETQYF.

This chain joins TRBV4-3 and TRBJ2-7; maybe TRBD2 (6 bases). This CDR3 comprises 17 residues. The germline V gene has CDR1 LGHNA and CDR2 YSLEER. V lost 3 bases and J 3 bases, leaving 21 bases between the germline ends. The CDR3: CASSHRALTPGGYEQYF. As DNA, the CDR3 is TGCGCCAGCAGCCACCGAGCTCTCACACCCGGGGGCTACGAGCAGTACTTC.

The chain couples TRBV14 to TRBJ2-2; 9 nucleotides align to TRBD2. Germline assignment: CDR1 SGHDN and CDR2 FVKESK. The junction had 7 bases not matched to a gene; V was cut back by 0 bases and J by 5 bases. The CDR3 covers 17 residues. This CDR3 is CASSQDSVAGETGELFF. The CDR3 nucleotides read TGTGCCAGCAGCCAAGATTCGGTAGCGGGAGAGACCGGGGAGCTGTTTTTT.

This clone was picked up a small number of times. The V call is TRBV9, the J call TRBJ1-1; D is uncertain. V dropped 0 bases and J dropped 0 bases, with 6 bases sitting between them. Germline assignment: CDR1 SGDLS and CDR2 YYNGEE. CDR3 length: 14 residues. CDR3: CASSVGTVNTEAFF. DNA for the CDR3: TGTGCCAGCAGCGTAGGGACGGTGAACACTGAAGCTTTCTTT.

The chain uses TRBV6-1 and TRBJ2-4; D call uncertain. Trimming took 0 bases from V and 0 from J, leaving 12 bases between them. This CDR3 is built from 17 residues. Per germline, CDR1 MNHNS and CDR2 SASEGT. CDR3 DNA sequence: TGTGCCAGCAGTGAAGCGAGAGGAGAACTAGCCAAAAACATTCAGTACTTC. It encodes CASSEARGELAKNIQYF.

With regard to this clone: In the same sample, other DNA sequences code for this CDR3. The V call is TRBV6-5, the J call TRBJ1-2; 7 bases align to TRBD1. With 6 bases clipped from V and 4 bases from J, the junction kept 5 bases outside the gene matches. The CDR3 has 13 residues. Germline V gene sequence: CDR1 MNHEY, CDR2 SVGAGI. The CDR3 DNA follows: TGTGCCAGCAGCTCGACAGGGACCTATGGCTACACCTTC. This codes for CASSSTGTYGYTF.

The rearrangement links TRBV7-2 to TRBJ2-3; 12 bases are a match to TRBD2. Germline assignment: CDR1 SGHTA and CDR2 FQGNSA. Germline trimming cut 4 bases from V and 6 bases from J; bases unmatched to any gene: 8. This CDR3 contains 16 residues. CDR3 in DNA: TGTGCCAGCAGCTCCTCCCTAGCGGGGGGGCCGGATACGCAGTATTTT. This encodes CASSSSLAGGPDTQYF.

The rearrangement uses TRBV7-2 and TRBJ2-3; D is tentatively TRBD1 or TRBD2 (6 bases each). This CDR3 contains 14 residues. V lost 8 bases and J 1 base, leaving 13 bases between the germline ends. The germline V gene encodes CDR1 SGHTA and CDR2 FQGNSA. In DNA, the CDR3 is TGTGCCAGCGGCTCGAGGGGGGGCACAGATACGCAGTATTTT. It translates to CASGSRGGTDTQYF.

The chain couples TRBV27 to TRBJ1-1, with D uncertain. The CDR3 contains 13 residues. V shed 3 bases and J shed 3 bases, with 8 bases lying between them. Germline assignment: CDR1 MNHEY and CDR2 SMNVEV (reference sequence). CDR3: CASSFSPYTEAFF. CDR3 coding DNA: TGTGCCAGCAGTTTCAGTCCTTACACTGAAGCTTTCTTT.

V gene TRBV6-1 combines with J gene TRBJ2-3; 14 nucleotides align to TRBD2. Germline loops: CDR1 MNHNS, CDR2 SASEGT. J gave up 4 bases and V 6 bases, and 3 bases lay outside the gene matches. CDR3 length: 15 residues. The CDR3 DNA follows: TGTGCCAGCAGCGGACTAGCGGGGGGCGCAGATACGCAGTATTTT. Translation: CASSGLAGGADTQYF.

The genes are TRBV19 and TRBJ1-2; unclear D gene. The CDR3 is 11 residues long. CDR1 is LNHDA and CDR2 is SQIVND in the germline V gene (reference sequence). Trimming took 5 bases from V and 6 from J, leaving 7 bases between them. The CDR3 coding sequence is TGTGCCAGTAGTCGTGGGAATGGCTACACCTTC. It is translated as CASSRGNGYTF.

The chain is built from TRBV6-5 and TRBJ1-5, with D perhaps matching TRBD1 (6 bases). CDR1 MNHEY and CDR2 SVGAGI come from the germline V gene. The length of the CDR3 is 15 residues. With 6 bases removed from V and 0 bases from J, the gap between germline ends came to 12 bases. The chain's CDR3 is CASSLGQHSNQPQHF. CDR3 nucleotides: TGTGCCAGCAGCCTTGGACAGCATAGCAATCAGCCCCAGCATTTT.

The J gene is TRBJ1-1, the V gene TRBV7-6; 9 positions agree with TRBD1. Germline V CDR1 and CDR2: SGHVS, FNYEAQ. The CDR3 consists of 16 residues. The J segment lost 0 bases and the V segment lost 2 bases, leaving 4 bases of the junction unmatched. CDR3 sequence reads: CASSLWTGDMNTEAFF. The CDR3 DNA sequence: TGTGCCAGCAGCTTATGGACAGGGGATATGAACACTGAAGCTTTCTTT.

The chain carries TRBV29-1 and TRBJ2-5; D possibly matches TRBD1 or TRBD2 (5 bases each). CDR1 and CDR2 (germline): SQVTM, ANQGSEA. V was cut by 7 bases and J by 4 bases, with 16 bases left in between. The CDR3 is made up of 13 amino acids. The CDR3 DNA is TGCAGCGCCGGACGGGGCCTGGGAGAGACCCAGTACTTC. This encodes CSAGRGLGETQYF.

This clone has a handful of counts. CDR3 in amino acids: CASSDYRGTEAFF. The CDR3 DNA reads as TGTGCCAGCAGTGACTACAGGGGCACTGAAGCTTTCTTT. V and J are TRBV25-1 and TRBJ1-1; TRBD1 matches at 7 bases. After removal of 3 bases from V and 4 bases from J, the junction contained 2 bases not matched to a gene. Germline V gene sequence: CDR1 MGHDK, CDR2 SYGVNS. This CDR3 has 13 residues.

V gene TRBV2 combines with J gene TRBJ1-5; D unclear. Germline-derived CDR1 and CDR2 are SNHLY and FYNNEI. CDR3 length equals 13 residues. V gave up 6 bases and J gave up 2 bases, with 8 bases separating them. Here the CDR3 DNA reads TGTGCCAGCAGGATAAAGGGCAATCAGCCCCAGCATTTT. Protein: CASRIKGNQPQHF.

The V and J genes are TRBV28 and TRBJ2-7; 8 bases agree with TRBD1. V shed 5 bases and J 2 bases; nucleotides not matched to a gene: 5. CDR1 and CDR2 from the germline V gene are MDHEN and SYDVKM. The CDR3 extends over 14 amino acids. CDR3 protein: CASSIPTGAYEQYF. CDR3 bases: TGTGCCAGCAGTATACCGACAGGGGCCTACGAGCAGTACTTC.

The CDR3: CASSVEMESEQYF. The CDR3 DNA reads TGTGCCAGCAGCGTAGAGATGGAGTCCGAGCAGTACTTC. This chain joins TRBV9 and TRBJ2-7; D gene ambiguous. This CDR3 is built from 13 residues. Trimming stripped 0 bases from V and 6 bases from J, with 10 bases between. CDR1 and CDR2 from the germline V gene are SGDLS and YYNGEE.

The chain uses TRBV7-9 and TRBJ1-1; tentative D call: TRBD1 (6 bases). Germline V gene sequence: CDR1 SEHNR, CDR2 FQNEAQ (reference sequence). V lost 1 base to trimming and J lost 0 bases, with 9 bases between them. This CDR3 region has 15 residues. The CDR3 loop is CASSLDRVMNTEAFF. The DNA of the CDR3 is TGTGCCAGCAGCTTAGACAGGGTGATGAACACTGAAGCTTTCTTT.